A selection of T cell receptor beta chains follows, all from one sample in a study of a mutant IDH1 vaccine in newly diagnosed glioma. The protocol was immunoSEQ multiplex PCR, while the TCRdb copy is restricted to in-frame clones and leaves out a portion. The sample records around 92,000 clones, about four fifths being singletons. The sample in question was PBMCs, obtained from a glioma patient treated with radiotherapy, temozolomide or both. The receptors were sampled from a woman in her 50s with glioma. CDR3s include the opening cysteine and the closing phenylalanine or tryptophan. A D gene is named only where the DNA matches it firmly. Clone size is not always given. Where it is, it says once, few, many or a class for expanded clones.

v_gene	j_gene	abundance	d_gene	CDR3nt	CDR3aa
TRBV2	TRBJ2-3	-	TRBD2	TGTGCCAGCAGTGAGGCGGCCCTAGCGGGGGGTGATACGCAGTATTTT	CASSEAALAGGDTQYF
TRBV30	TRBJ1-4	-	-	TGTGCCTGGAAAAGTCCGCAGCTCCGCGCAACTAATGAAAAACTGTTTTTT	CAWKSPQLRATNEKLFF
TRBV2	TRBJ1-2	-	-	TGTGCCAGCTACCAACAGGGTTTGTCTGGCTACACCTTC	CASYQQGLSGYTF
TRBV25-1	TRBJ1-1	-	-	TGTGCCAGCAGTCCCCCTAACACTGAAGCTTTCTTT	CASSPPNTEAFF
TRBV6-5	TRBJ1-4	-	-	TGTGCCAGCGGTAACAGGCGGGCTAATGAAAAACTGTTTTTT	CASGNRRANEKLFF
TRBV20-1	TRBJ1-1	-	-	TGCAGTGCGGGAGGACAGCCTGAAGCTTTCTTT	CSAGGQPEAFF
TRBV7-9	TRBJ1-1	-	-	TGTGCCAGCAGCTCGACTACCGCTAGGAACACTGAAGCTTTCTTT	CASSSTTARNTEAFF
TRBV6-5	TRBJ1-6	-	-	TGTGCCAGCAGTTTAGGCGGAAGGGTGGACAATTCACCCCTCCACTTT	CASSLGGRVDNSPLHF
TRBV5-1	TRBJ2-3	-	-	TGCGCCAGCAGCCCGGGAACTCGTGGAGATACGCAGTATTTT	CASSPGTRGDTQYF
TRBV6-1	TRBJ1-2	-	TRBD1	TGTGCCAGCAGTGAGGGACAGGGGCTCACTAACTATGGCTACACCTTC	CASSEGQGLTNYGYTF
TRBV6-5	TRBJ2-1	-	TRBD2	TGTGCCAGCAGTTACTCGCGGGGGGGCCTTAATGAGCAGTTCTTC	CASSYSRGGLNEQFF
TRBV10-3	TRBJ1-1	few	-	TGTGCCATCAGTAGACAGCAGCCAACCACTGAAGCTTTCTTT	CAISRQQPTTEAFF
TRBV5-6	TRBJ1-2	-	-	TGTGCCAGCAGCTCAGGGTATGGCTACACCTTC	CASSSGYGYTF
TRBV6-1	TRBJ1-1	once	TRBD1	TGTGCCAGCGTTTTGACAGGGTTAGGCACTGAAGCTTTCTTT	CASVLTGLGTEAFF
TRBV6-1	TRBJ2-7	-	-	TGTGCCAGCAGTGAAGCAGGGAGAGAGCAGTACTTC	CASSEAGREQYF